This T cell receptor beta chain was retrieved from a study of control samples from healthy donors and cancer patients. CDR3 length: 13 amino acids. From germline, CDR1 is LGHNT and CDR2 FRNRAP. The germline V and J ends were trimmed by 7 bases and 6 bases, with 14 bases remaining between them. Repertoires were generated with immunoSEQ multiplex PCR, while TCRdb's copy carries only in-frame clones and drops some. The table includes 75,000 or so clones, approximately 90% detected once. The specimen was PBMCs. The gene calls are TRBV12-5 and TRBJ2-3; unclear D gene. The clonotype comes from a man between 60 and 75 years old with colorectal cancer. As DNA, the CDR3 is TGTGCTAGTGCCACCCTGTTTGGGGATACGCAGTATTTT. Protein product: CASATLFGDTQYF.